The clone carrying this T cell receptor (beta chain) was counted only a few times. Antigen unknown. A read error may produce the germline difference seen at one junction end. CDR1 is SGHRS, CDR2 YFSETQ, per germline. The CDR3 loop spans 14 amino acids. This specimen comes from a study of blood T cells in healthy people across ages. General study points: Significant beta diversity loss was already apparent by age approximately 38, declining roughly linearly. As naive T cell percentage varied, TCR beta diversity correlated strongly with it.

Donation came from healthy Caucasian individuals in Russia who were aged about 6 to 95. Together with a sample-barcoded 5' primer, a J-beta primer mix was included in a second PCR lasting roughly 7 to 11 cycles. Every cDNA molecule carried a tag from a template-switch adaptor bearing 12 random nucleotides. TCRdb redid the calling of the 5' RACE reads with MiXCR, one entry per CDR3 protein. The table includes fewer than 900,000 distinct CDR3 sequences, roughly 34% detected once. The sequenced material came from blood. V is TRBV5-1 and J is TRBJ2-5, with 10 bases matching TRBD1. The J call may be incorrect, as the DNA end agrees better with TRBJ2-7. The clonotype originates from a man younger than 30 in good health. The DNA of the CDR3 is TGTGCCAGCAGCATGGGACAGGGGAGGAACGAGCAGTACTTC. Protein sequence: CASSMGQGRNEQYF.